This T cell receptor beta chain was sequenced in a study of T cells in Graves' hyperthyroidism and ophthalmopathy. This clonotype was observed many times. Its antigen is currently unknown. Study-level results: Blood also held most thyroid clonotypes expanded beyond 0.001.

Regions amplified from RNA transcripts were the TCR beta CDR3 regions. HTBI primers drove first-round RT-PCR of the TCR CDR3. TCRdb analysed the multiplex PCR reads with MiXCR anew, one entry per CDR3 protein. In the table there are hundreds of thousands of distinct CDR3 sequences, 45% of which are singletons. The sample consisted of peripheral blood or thyroid tissue (not recorded which). This TCR was recovered from an adult man with Graves' disease, either hyperthyroidism or ophthalmopathy (not recorded which).

In DNA, the CDR3 is TGTGCCAGCAGTGAAGGTGTCGTACTCCGCTACGAGCAGTACTTC. It translates to CASSEGVVLRYEQYF. The chain couples TRBV6-1 to TRBJ2-7; D gene uncertain. The CDR3 has 15 amino acids. Germline V gene data show CDR1 as MNHNS and CDR2 as SASEGT. Trimming removed 1 base from V and 3 bases from J, with 13 bases in between.